This record concerns one TCR beta chain sequence. This record belongs to a study of blood T cell repertoires in COVID-19. Sequencing used immunoSEQ multiplex PCR; TCRdb keeps in-frame clones, though not all of them. The sample records roughly 280,000 clones, 70% to 90% being singletons. In germline, CDR1 is MNHEY, CDR2 SVGAGI. The CDR3 extends over 14 amino acids. V dropped 4 bases and J dropped 3; count of bases not matched to a gene: 3. The J gene is TRBJ1-2, the V gene TRBV6-5; 9 bases agree with TRBD1. The source material was peripheral blood. The clonotype comes from a woman in her sixties or seventies with acute or convalescent COVID-19. The CDR3 loop is CASSSQGADYGYTF. CDR3 sequence (DNA): TGTGCCAGCAGTTCACAGGGGGCCGACTATGGCTACACCTTC.